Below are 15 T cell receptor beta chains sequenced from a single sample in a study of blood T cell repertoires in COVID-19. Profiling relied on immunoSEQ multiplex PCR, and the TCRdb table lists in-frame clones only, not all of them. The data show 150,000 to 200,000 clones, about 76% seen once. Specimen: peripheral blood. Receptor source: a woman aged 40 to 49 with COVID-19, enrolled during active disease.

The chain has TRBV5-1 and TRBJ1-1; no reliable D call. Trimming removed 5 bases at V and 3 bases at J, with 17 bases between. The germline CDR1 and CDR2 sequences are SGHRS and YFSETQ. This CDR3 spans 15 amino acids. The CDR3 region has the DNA TGCGCCAGCAGAAATCACTTTAACAGTTACACTGAAGCTTTCTTT. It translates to CASRNHFNSYTEAFF. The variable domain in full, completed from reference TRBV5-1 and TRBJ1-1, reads KAGVTQTPRYLIKTRGQQVTLSCSPISGHRSVSWYQQTPGQGLQFLFEYFSETQRNKGNFPGRFSGRQFSNSRSEMNVSTLELGDSALYLCASRNHFNSYTEAFFGQGTRLTVV.

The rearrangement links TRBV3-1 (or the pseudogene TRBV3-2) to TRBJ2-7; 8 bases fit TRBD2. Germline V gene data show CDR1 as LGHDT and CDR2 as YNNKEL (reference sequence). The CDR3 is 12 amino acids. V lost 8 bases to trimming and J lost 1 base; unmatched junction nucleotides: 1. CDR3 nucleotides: TGTGCCAGCGGGACTAGTTCCTACGAGCAGTACTTC. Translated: CASGTSSYEQYF.

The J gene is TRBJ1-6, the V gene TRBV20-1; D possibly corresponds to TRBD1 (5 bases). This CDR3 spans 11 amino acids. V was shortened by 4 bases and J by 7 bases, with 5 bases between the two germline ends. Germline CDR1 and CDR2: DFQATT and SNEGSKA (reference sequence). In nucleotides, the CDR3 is TGCAGTGCTACAGGGAATTCACCCCTCCACTTT. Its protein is CSATGNSPLHF.

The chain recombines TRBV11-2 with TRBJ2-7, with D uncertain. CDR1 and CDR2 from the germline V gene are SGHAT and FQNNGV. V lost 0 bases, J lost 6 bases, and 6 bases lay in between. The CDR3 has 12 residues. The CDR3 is CASSLDHIEQYF. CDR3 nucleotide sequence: TGTGCCAGCAGCTTAGATCACATCGAGCAGTACTTC.

The CDR3: CASSSVAGNYEQYF. The CDR3 DNA sequence: TGCGCCAGCAGCTCGGTGGCAGGGAACTACGAGCAGTACTTC. The chain recombines TRBV5-1 with TRBJ2-7, with D possibly matching TRBD1 (5 bases). The CDR3 loop spans 14 amino acids. The V end was cut by 3 bases, the J end by 3 bases, with 13 bases between. Germline V lookup: CDR1 SGHRS, CDR2 YFSETQ. Supplemented by reference TRBV5-1 and TRBJ2-7, the full variable domain reads KAGVTQTPRYLIKTRGQQVTLSCSPISGHRSVSWYQQTPGQGLQFLFEYFSETQRNKGNFPGRFSGRQFSNSRSEMNVSTLELGDSALYLCASSSVAGNYEQYFGPGTRLTVT.

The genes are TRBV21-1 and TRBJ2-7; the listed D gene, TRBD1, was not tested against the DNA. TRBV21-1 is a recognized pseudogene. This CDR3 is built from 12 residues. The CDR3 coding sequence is TGTGCCAGCAGCACTACAGGCTACGAGCAGTACTTC. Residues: CASSTTGYEQYF.

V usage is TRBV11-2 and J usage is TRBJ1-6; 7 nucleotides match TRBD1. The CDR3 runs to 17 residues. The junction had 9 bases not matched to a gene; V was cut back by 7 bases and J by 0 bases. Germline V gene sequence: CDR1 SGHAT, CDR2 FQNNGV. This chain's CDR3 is CASNPGTVSSYNSPLHF. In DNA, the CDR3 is TGTGCCAGCAACCCCGGGACAGTGAGCTCCTATAATTCACCCCTCCACTTT.

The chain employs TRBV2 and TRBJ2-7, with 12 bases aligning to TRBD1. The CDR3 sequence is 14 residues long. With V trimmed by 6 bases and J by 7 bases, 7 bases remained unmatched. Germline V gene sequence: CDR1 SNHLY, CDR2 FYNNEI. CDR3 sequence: CASSGTGGRREQYF. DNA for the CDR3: TGTGCCAGCAGCGGGACAGGGGGCCGGAGAGAGCAGTACTTC. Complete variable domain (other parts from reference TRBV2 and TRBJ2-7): EPEVTQTPSHQVTQMGQEVILRCVPISNHLYFYWYRQILGQKVEFLVSFYNNEISEKSEIFDDQFSVERPDGSNFTLKIRSTKLEDSAMYFCASSGTGGRREQYFGPGTRLTVT.

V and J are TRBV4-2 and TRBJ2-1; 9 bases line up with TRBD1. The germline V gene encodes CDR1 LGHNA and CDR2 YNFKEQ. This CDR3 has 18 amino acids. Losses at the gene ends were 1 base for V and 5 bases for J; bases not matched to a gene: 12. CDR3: CASSQVLPGTGRHNEQFF. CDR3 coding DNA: TGTGCCAGCAGCCAAGTTTTACCCGGGACAGGGAGGCACAATGAGCAGTTCTTC.

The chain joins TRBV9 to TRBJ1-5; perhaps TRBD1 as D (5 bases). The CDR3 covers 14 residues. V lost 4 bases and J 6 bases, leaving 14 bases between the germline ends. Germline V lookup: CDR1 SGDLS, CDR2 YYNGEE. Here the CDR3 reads CASSLGGESQPQHF. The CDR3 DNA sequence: TGTGCCAGCAGCTTGGGGGGAGAGAGTCAGCCCCAGCATTTT.

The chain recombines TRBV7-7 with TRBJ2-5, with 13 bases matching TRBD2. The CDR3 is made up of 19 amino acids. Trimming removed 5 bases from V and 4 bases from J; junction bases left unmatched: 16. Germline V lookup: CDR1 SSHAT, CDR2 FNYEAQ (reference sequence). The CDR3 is CASSLGLAGVRDYGETQYF. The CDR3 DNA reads TGTGCCAGCAGCCTAGGACTAGCGGGAGTGAGGGATTACGGAGAGACCCAGTACTTC.

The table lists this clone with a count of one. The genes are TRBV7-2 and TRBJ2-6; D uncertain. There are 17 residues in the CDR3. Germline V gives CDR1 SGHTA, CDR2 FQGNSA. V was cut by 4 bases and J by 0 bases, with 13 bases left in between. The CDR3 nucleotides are TGTGCCAGCAGCTGGAGCGTCCAATACTCTGGGGCCAACGTCCTGACTTTC. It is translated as CASSWSVQYSGANVLTF.

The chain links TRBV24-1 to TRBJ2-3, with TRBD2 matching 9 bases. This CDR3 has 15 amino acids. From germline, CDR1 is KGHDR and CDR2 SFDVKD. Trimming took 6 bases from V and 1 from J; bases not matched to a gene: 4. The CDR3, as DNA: TGTGCCACCAGTTTAGCTAGCGGGGGCACAGATACGCAGTATTTT. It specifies CATSLASGGTDTQYF.

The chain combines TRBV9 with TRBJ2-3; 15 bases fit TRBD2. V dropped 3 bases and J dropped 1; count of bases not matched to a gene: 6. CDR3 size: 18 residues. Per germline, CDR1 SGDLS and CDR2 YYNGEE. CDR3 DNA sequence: TGTGCCAGCAGCGGACGGACTAGCGGGGGGGCGGGCACAGATACGCAGTATTTT. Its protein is CASSGRTSGGAGTDTQYF.

CDR3 residues: CASTPEASTDTQYF. In DNA, the CDR3 is TGTGCCAGCACCCCGGAGGCTAGCACAGATACGCAGTATTTT. V is TRBV11-2 and J is TRBJ2-3; possibly TRBD2 for D (5 bases). With 7 bases removed from V and 0 bases from J, the gap between germline ends came to 11 bases. CDR3 size: 14 residues. The V gene's germline CDR1 is SGHAT and CDR2 FQNNGV.